Below are 18 T cell receptor beta chains sequenced from a single sample in a study of T cell repertoires in urothelial bladder cancer (dated by TCRdb to between 2018 and 2021). The library was obtained by the immunoSEQ multiplex PCR assay. The table was pulled from immuneACCESS by TCRdb, which kept in-frame rearrangements only. Such tables lose some clones; where checked, under half of the loss comes from unresolved V genes, and the rest has no known cause. The sample table holds some 9,000 clones, of which approximately 59% were seen once. Jointly, the top ten make up 25% to 40% of the sample. Sequences were obtained from tumor-infiltrating cells from bladder cancer. The source of these receptors is a human donor with urothelial carcinoma.

The chain couples TRBV25-1 to TRBJ2-2, with no clear D. Trimming removed 2 bases at V and 7 bases at J, with 14 bases between. The CDR3 has 15 residues. Per the germline V gene, CDR1 is MGHDK and CDR2 is SYGVNS. The CDR3 sequence is CASSEGPGPSGELFF. CDR3 sequence (DNA): TGTGCCAGCAGTGAAGGTCCCGGGCCGAGCGGGGAGCTGTTTTTT.

In the case of this clone: Other DNA variants within this sample encode the same CDR3. The chain combines TRBV5-1 with TRBJ1-5, with TRBD1 matching over 10 bases. This CDR3 comprises 15 residues. The V segment lost 3 bases and the J segment 4 bases; nucleotides outside the gene matches: 4. CDR1 and CDR2 from the germline V gene are SGHRS and YFSETQ. This CDR3 reads CASSSTGGSNQPQHF. CDR3 nucleotide sequence: TGCGCCAGCAGCTCGACAGGGGGCAGTAATCAGCCCCAGCATTTT.

The V call is TRBV11-2, the J call TRBJ1-1, with 7 bases lining up with TRBD1. The trim removed 1 base at V and 1 base at J, leaving 0 bases unmatched. Germline V gene data show CDR1 as SGHAT and CDR2 as FQNNGV. The CDR3 has 14 residues. Here the CDR3 DNA reads TGTGCCAGCAGCTTAGGGACAGGGAACACTGAAGCTTTCTTT. Translation gives CASSLGTGNTEAFF.

The chain combines TRBV13 with TRBJ2-6; 8 bases map to TRBD1. The CDR3 runs to 15 residues. Germline trimming cut 5 bases from V and 2 bases from J; bases unmatched to any gene: 2. Germline V lookup: CDR1 PRHDT, CDR2 FYEKMQ (reference sequence). The CDR3 sequence is CASSKTGAGANVLTF. The CDR3 DNA reads as TGTGCCAGCAGCAAGACAGGGGCTGGGGCCAACGTCCTGACTTTC.

The chain recombines TRBV6-5 with TRBJ2-3; 7 positions agree with TRBD1. Looked up from germline, CDR1 is MNHEY and CDR2 is SVGAGI. The CDR3 totals 15 residues. The ends lost 2 bases at V and 5 bases at J; junction bases unmatched: 7. The CDR3 spells CASSYGTARGDTQYF. Written as DNA, the CDR3 is TGTGCCAGCAGTTACGGGACAGCTCGAGGAGATACGCAGTATTTT.

By frequency in the sample, this clone is medium-sized. V usage is TRBV2 and J usage is TRBJ1-3; D not certain. Deletions cut 8 bases from V and 3 bases from J, with 14 bases between. CDR1 SNHLY and CDR2 FYNNEI come from the germline V gene. CDR3 size: 14 residues. The CDR3 DNA follows: TGTGCCAGCGTCGACTCCCGGGGTGGAAACACCATATATTTT. Its translation: CASVDSRGGNTIYF.

This chain joins TRBV5-1 and TRBJ2-5; D is ambiguous. The germline V gene has CDR1 SGHRS and CDR2 YFSETQ. The CDR3 is 16 amino acids. Trimming stripped 4 bases from V and 5 bases from J, with 21 bases between. The CDR3 here is CASSPRAALRWETQYF. The CDR3 DNA reads as TGCGCCAGCAGCCCTCGGGCGGCCCTAAGGTGGGAGACCCAGTACTTC. The full variable domain, with the rest looked up from reference TRBV5-1 and TRBJ2-5, is KAGVTQTPRYLIKTRGQQVTLSCSPISGHRSVSWYQQTPGQGLQFLFEYFSETQRNKGNFPGRFSGRQFSNSRSEMNVSTLELGDSALYLCASSPRAALRWETQYFGPGTRLLVL.

This clone has just a few counts. The rearrangement joins TRBV15 to TRBJ1-4; perhaps TRBD1 as D (5 bases). This CDR3 has 15 residues. V dropped 0 bases and J dropped 8 bases, with 13 bases sitting between them. Germline assignment: CDR1 LNHNV and CDR2 YYDKDF (reference sequence). Here the CDR3 DNA reads TGTGCCACCAGCAGAGATCTACCAGGGAACGAAAAACTGTTTTTT. Its protein is CATSRDLPGNEKLFF.

This clone is medium-sized (0.01 to 0.1%) in the sample. The rearrangement links TRBV25-1 to TRBJ2-7, with a possible D match to TRBD1 (5 bases). Germline V gives CDR1 MGHDK, CDR2 SYGVNS. This CDR3 region has 15 residues. V was pared by 4 bases and J by 2 bases, with 15 bases between. The CDR3 DNA sequence: TGTGCCAGCAGTGCCAGGGAAAGGCCGACCTACGAGCAGTACTTC. Its translation is CASSARERPTYEQYF.

This clone has just a few counts. The gene calls are TRBV10-1 and TRBJ2-1; tentatively, D is TRBD1 or TRBD2 (5 bases each). This CDR3 is 15 amino acids long. Germline CDR1 is WNHNN and CDR2 is SYGVQD (reference sequence). V was clipped by 6 bases and J by 0 bases, with 12 bases between them. This CDR3 is CASSSGTGSYNEQFF. In nucleotides, the CDR3 is TGCGCCAGCAGCTCCGGGACGGGCTCCTACAATGAGCAGTTCTTC.

This clone has more than one count but fewer than ten. The chain is built from TRBV20-1 and TRBJ1-2; a weak D match, TRBD1 (5 bases). In germline, CDR1 is DFQATT, CDR2 SNEGSKA (reference sequence). The CDR3 covers 11 residues. The CDR3 sequence: CSVRDGYGYTF. DNA for the CDR3: TGCAGCGTCCGGGACGGCTATGGCTACACCTTC.

The V and J genes are TRBV27 and TRBJ1-5; D unresolved. The CDR3 runs to 13 residues. The V gene lost 5 bases and the J gene lost 0 bases, with 5 bases spanning the gap. Germline V gene lookup returns CDR1 MNHEY and CDR2 SMNVEV (reference sequence). The CDR3 DNA follows: TGTGCCAGCAGTCCTCTTAGCAATCAGCCCCAGCATTTT. Residues: CASSPLSNQPQHF.

This rearrangement joins TRBV4-3 to TRBJ2-6; 10 positions agree with TRBD1. This CDR3 is 19 amino acids long. With 1 base clipped from V and 3 bases from J, the junction kept 9 bases outside the gene matches. The germline CDR1 and CDR2 sequences are LGHNA and YSLEER. CDR3 sequence: CASSQVTGTGAGGANVLTF. As DNA, the CDR3 is TGCGCCAGCAGCCAAGTTACCGGGACAGGGGCGGGTGGGGCCAACGTCCTGACTTTC.

This sequence joins TRBV19 and TRBJ1-1; no reliable D call. Germline values: CDR1 LNHDA, CDR2 SQIVND (reference sequence). Trimming took 3 bases from V and 4 from J, leaving 9 bases between them. CDR3 length: 13 residues. The CDR3 reads CASSMARSTEAFF. CDR3 nucleotides: TGTGCCAGTAGTATGGCGAGGAGCACTGAAGCTTTCTTT.

The chain has TRBV7-8 and TRBJ2-3, with 12 bases that match TRBD2. Germline V gene data show CDR1 as SGHVS and CDR2 as FQNEAQ. This CDR3 region has 16 residues. The V gene end was trimmed by 4 bases and the J gene end by 3 bases; junction bases not matched to a gene: 5. The CDR3 loop is CASSWTGLAGTDTQYF. CDR3 DNA sequence: TGTGCCAGCAGCTGGACAGGACTAGCGGGGACAGATACGCAGTATTTT.

The chain combines TRBV5-1 with TRBJ2-3; 8 bases line up with TRBD1. Trimming removed 5 bases from V and 0 bases from J; junction bases left unmatched: 11. This CDR3 is 17 amino acids long. CDR1 SGHRS and CDR2 YFSETQ come from the germline V gene. The CDR3 DNA follows: TGCGCCAGCAGTACAACCAGGCAGGGGGCGAGCACAGATACGCAGTATTTT. Protein: CASSTTRQGASTDTQYF. Full variable domain (rest looked up from reference TRBV5-1 and TRBJ2-3): KAGVTQTPRYLIKTRGQQVTLSCSPISGHRSVSWYQQTPGQGLQFLFEYFSETQRNKGNFPGRFSGRQFSNSRSEMNVSTLELGDSALYLCASSTTRQGASTDTQYFGPGTRLTVL.

The chain employs TRBV19 and TRBJ1-1; unclear D gene. Trimming shortened V by 1 base and J by 2 bases, and 8 bases separated the two germline ends. The CDR3 loop spans 14 amino acids. CDR1 LNHDA and CDR2 SQIVND come from the germline V gene (reference sequence). For the CDR3, the DNA is TGTGCCAGTAGTATAGGGTTTGGTAACACTGAAGCTTTCTTT. This gives the protein CASSIGFGNTEAFF.

The chain links TRBV5-4 to TRBJ2-7; D is unclear. V lost 5 bases, J lost 2 bases, and 11 bases lay in between. Germline assignment: CDR1 SGHNT and CDR2 YYREEE (reference sequence). This CDR3 contains 13 residues. CDR3 region: CASSKGPAYEQYF. The CDR3 DNA is TGTGCCAGCAGTAAGGGTCCCGCCTACGAGCAGTACTTC.